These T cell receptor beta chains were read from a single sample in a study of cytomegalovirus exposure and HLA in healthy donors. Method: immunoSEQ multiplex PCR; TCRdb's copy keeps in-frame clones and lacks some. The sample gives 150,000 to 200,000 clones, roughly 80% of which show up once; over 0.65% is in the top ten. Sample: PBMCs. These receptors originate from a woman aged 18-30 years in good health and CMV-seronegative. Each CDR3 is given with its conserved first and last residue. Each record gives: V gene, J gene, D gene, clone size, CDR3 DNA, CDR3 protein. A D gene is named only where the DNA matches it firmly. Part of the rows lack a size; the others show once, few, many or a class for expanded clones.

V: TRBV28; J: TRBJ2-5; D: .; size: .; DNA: TGTGCCAGCAGTTTCTCTAGGAACTTAGAAACCCAGTACTTC; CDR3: CASSFSRNLETQYF
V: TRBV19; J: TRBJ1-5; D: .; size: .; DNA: TGTGCCAGTAGTATCATCACAAGCAATCAGCCCCAGCATTTT; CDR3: CASSIITSNQPQHF
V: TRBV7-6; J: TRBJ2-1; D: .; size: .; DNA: TGTGCCAGCAGCCTTCAAGGCGGCGATGAGCAGTTCTTC; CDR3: CASSLQGGDEQFF
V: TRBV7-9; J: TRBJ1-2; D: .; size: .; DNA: TGTGCCAGCAGCTTAGACGGTAACTATGGCTACACCTTC; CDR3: CASSLDGNYGYTF
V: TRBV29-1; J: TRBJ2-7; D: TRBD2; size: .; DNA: TGCAGCGTTCCGGCAGTCGGGGGGGGCGAGCAGTACTTC; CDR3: CSVPAVGGGEQYF
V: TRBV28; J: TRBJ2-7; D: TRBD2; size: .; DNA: TGTGCCAGCAGTGCGGGACTAGTCTCCTACGAGCAGTACTTC; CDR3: CASSAGLVSYEQYF
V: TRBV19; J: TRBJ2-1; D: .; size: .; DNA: TGTGCCAGTAGTCCATGGGCCGTCAGGGGCTCCTACAATGAGCAGTTCTTC; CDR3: CASSPWAVRGSYNEQFF
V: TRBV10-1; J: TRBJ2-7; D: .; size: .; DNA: TGCGCCAGCAGTGAGGGTCGACAAACGGCTTCTTACGAGCAGTACTTC; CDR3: CASSEGRQTASYEQYF
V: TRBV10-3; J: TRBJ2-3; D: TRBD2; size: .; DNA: TGTGCCATCAGTGAGTTGGGACTAGCGGGATCCAAGGATACGCAGTATTTT; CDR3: CAISELGLAGSKDTQYF
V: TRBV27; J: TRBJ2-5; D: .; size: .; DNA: TGTGCCAGCAGTTTATCCTGGCAGGCTCAAGAGACCCAGTACTTC; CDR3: CASSLSWQAQETQYF
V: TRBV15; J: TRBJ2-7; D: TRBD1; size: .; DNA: TGTGCCACCAGCAGAGGACCCGGGACAGGGACCTACGAGCAGTACTTC; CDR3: CATSRGPGTGTYEQYF
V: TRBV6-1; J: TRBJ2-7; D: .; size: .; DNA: TGTGCCAGCAGTGAAGCGCTTCCCAGGGCCTCGGTCGAGGAGCAGTACTTC; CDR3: CASSEALPRASVEEQYF
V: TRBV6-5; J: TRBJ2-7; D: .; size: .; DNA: TGTGCCAGCAGCTCGGCAGGAGGCCCTCGCTACGAGCAGTACTTC; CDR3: CASSSAGGPRYEQYF
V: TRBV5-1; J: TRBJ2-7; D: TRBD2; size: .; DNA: TGCGCCAGCCGCCGGACTAGCGGGAGCTACGAGCAGTACTTC; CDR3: CASRRTSGSYEQYF
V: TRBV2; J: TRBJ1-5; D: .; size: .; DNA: TGTGCCAGCAGCCCCGGTTATTCAGGGGCGGGTCAGCCCCAGCATTTT; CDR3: CASSPGYSGAGQPQHF
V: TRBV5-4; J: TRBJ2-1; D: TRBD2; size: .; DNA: TGTGCCAGCCGGACTAGCGGGTACAATGAGCAGTTCTTC; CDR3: CASRTSGYNEQFF
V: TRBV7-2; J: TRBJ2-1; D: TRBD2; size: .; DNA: TGTGCCAGCAGCTCGCGTCCTGGCGGGAGTGCCTACAATGAGCAGTTCTTC; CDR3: CASSSRPGGSAYNEQFF
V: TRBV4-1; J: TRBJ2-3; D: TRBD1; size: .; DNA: TGCGCCAGCAGCCAAGGGACAGGGGGGATTTTAAGCACAGATACGCAGTATTTT; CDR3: CASSQGTGGILSTDTQYF
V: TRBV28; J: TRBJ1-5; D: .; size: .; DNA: TGTGCCAGCAGTTTACTCACTTCTACGAATCAGCCCCAGCATTTT; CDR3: CASSLLTSTNQPQHF
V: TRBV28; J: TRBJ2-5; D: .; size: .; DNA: TGTGCCAGCAGTTCCTCCCTGTCGGGGAGAGAGACCCAGTACTTC; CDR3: CASSSSLSGRETQYF
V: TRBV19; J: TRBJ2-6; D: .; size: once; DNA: TGTGCCAGTAGGACGGGATCTGGGGCCAACGTCCTGACTTTC; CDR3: CASRTGSGANVLTF
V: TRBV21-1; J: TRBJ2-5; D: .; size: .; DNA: TGTGCCAGCAGGACAGGGGGCTTAGGTGAGACCCAGTACTTC; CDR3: CASRTGGLGETQYF
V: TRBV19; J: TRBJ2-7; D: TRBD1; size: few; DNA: TGTGCCAGCACCCCCGGGACAGGGACCTACGAGCAGTACTTC; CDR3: CASTPGTGTYEQYF
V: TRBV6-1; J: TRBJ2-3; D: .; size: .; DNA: TGTGCCAGCAGTGAGGAGTACCTTAGCACAGATACGCAGTATTTT; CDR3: CASSEEYLSTDTQYF
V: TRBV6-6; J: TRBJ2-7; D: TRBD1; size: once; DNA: TGTGCCAGCAGCCCACCGGGACAGAGCTCCTACGAGCAGTACTTC; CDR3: CASSPPGQSSYEQYF
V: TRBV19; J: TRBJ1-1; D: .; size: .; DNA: TGTGCCAGTAGAAATATACAGAACACTGAAGCTTTCTTT; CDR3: CASRNIQNTEAFF
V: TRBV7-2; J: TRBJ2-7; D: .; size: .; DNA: TGTGCCAGCAGCTTCCCCGGTCGAGACTACGAGCAGTACTTC; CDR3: CASSFPGRDYEQYF
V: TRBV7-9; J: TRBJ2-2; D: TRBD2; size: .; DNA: TGTGCCAGCAGCTTACTAGCGGGGGAGGGTACCGGGGAGCTGTTTTTT; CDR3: CASSLLAGEGTGELFF
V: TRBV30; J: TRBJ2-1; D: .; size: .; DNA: TGTGCCTGGAGAGCAGGGTACGGGTACAATGAGCAGTTCTTC; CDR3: CAWRAGYGYNEQFF
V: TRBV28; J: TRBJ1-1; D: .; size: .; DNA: TGTGCCAGCAGCCCATCCTGGGGAGGGAACACTGAAGCTTTCTTT; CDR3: CASSPSWGGNTEAFF
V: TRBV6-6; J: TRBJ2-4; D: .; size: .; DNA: TGTGCCAGCAGTAGAACAGGGACGACCCTTAACATTCAGTACTTC; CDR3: CASSRTGTTLNIQYF
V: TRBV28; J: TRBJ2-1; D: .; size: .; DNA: TGCACCTACAATGAGCAGTTCTTC; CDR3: CTYNEQFF
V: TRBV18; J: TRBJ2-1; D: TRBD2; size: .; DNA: TGTGCCAGCTCGCGGCCGGGACTAGCGGGAGGTAGCGACTACAATGAGCAGTTCTTC; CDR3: CASSRPGLAGGSDYNEQFF
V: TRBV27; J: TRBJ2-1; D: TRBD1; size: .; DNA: TGTGCCAGCAGTGCTGACAGGGTTGGCAATGAGCAGTTCTTC; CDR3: CASSADRVGNEQFF
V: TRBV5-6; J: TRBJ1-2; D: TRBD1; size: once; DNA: TGTGCCAGCAGCTTGGGCTACAATCACTGGGACAGGGGAACGGGCTACACCTTC; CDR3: CASSLGYNHWDRGTGYTF
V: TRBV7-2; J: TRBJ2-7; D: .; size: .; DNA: TGTGCCAGCAGCTTATTGGTGGGGCTGGGCTACGAGCAGTACTTC; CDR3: CASSLLVGLGYEQYF
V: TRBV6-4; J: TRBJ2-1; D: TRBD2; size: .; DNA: TGTGCCAGCAGTGACCTAGCGGGAGTCTCCTACAATGAGCAGTTCTTC; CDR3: CASSDLAGVSYNEQFF
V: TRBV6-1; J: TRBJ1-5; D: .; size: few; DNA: TGTGCCAGCAGTCTAGACAGGAATAGCAATCAGCCCCAGCATTTT; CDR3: CASSLDRNSNQPQHF
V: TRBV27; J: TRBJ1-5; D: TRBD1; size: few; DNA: TGTGCCAGCAGGGTCGGGACAGTCGATAGCAATCAGCCCCAGCATTTT; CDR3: CASRVGTVDSNQPQHF
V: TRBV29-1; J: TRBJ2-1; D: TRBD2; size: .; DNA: TGCAGCGTTGAAGGACTAGCTTATAAGCAGTTCTTC; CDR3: CSVEGLAYKQFF
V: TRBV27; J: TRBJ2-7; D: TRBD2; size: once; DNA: TGTGCCAGCAGTTTGCGCGGGAGCTACGAGCAGTACTTC; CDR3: CASSLRGSYEQYF
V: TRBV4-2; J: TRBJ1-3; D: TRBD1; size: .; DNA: TGTGCCAGCAGCCCCTCGCTCCGGGACAGCGGAAACACCATATATTTT; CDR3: CASSPSLRDSGNTIYF